A selection of T cell receptor beta chains follows, all from one sample in a study of blood T cell repertoires in COVID-19. Only in-frame clones appear in the TCRdb table, and some are missing; sequencing was by immunoSEQ multiplex PCR. The sample lists approximately 89,000 clones, 81% occurring once. Input material: peripheral blood. Receptors were obtained from a human donor in a cohort sampled during active COVID-19. The CDR3 runs from the conserved cysteine through the conserved F or W. Each record gives: V gene, J gene, clone size, D gene, CDR3 protein, CDR3 DNA. A D gene is named only where the DNA matches it firmly. The size entry is marked missing in some rows and otherwise reads once, few, many or a size class.

>TRBV2|TRBJ1-1|-|TRBD1
CASTRTGVRTEAFF
TGTGCCAGCACGAGAACAGGGGTTAGGACTGAAGCTTTCTTT
>TRBV2|TRBJ1-3|-|-
CASSEVGRGIRRNTIYF
TGTGCCAGCAGTGAAGTGGGGCGGGGAATAAGGAGAAACACCATATATTTT
>TRBV6-5|TRBJ2-2|-|-
CASSSAGNAGELFF
TGTGCCAGCAGTTCGGCAGGGAACGCCGGGGAGCTGTTTTTT
>TRBV27|TRBJ2-3|-|-
CASSLYQGSTDTQYF
TGTGCCAGCAGTTTATATCAGGGGAGCACAGATACGCAGTATTTT
>TRBV6-5|TRBJ1-5|-|-
CASGLSQNQPQHF
TGTGCCAGCGGACTGTCACAAAATCAGCCCCAGCATTTT
>TRBV5-1|TRBJ1-2|few|-
CASSQDKPNYGYTF
TGCGCCAGCAGCCAAGACAAGCCTAACTATGGCTACACCTTC
>TRBV5-1|TRBJ2-3|-|TRBD2
CASSRGTSGPTDTQYF
TGCGCCAGCAGCCGAGGGACTAGCGGGCCCACAGATACGCAGTATTTT
>TRBV7-2|TRBJ2-6|-|-
CASSPRWDFVGANVLTF
TGTGCCAGCAGCCCCCGCTGGGACTTTGTCGGGGCCAACGTCCTGACTTTC
>TRBV27|TRBJ2-2|few|-
CASSLYSGLSNTGELFF
TGTGCCAGCAGTTTATACTCGGGACTTTCGAACACCGGGGAGCTGTTTTTT
>TRBV20-1|TRBJ2-5|-|-
CSASSPLGRGPQETQYF
TGCAGTGCTAGTAGCCCTCTGGGGCGGGGGCCCCAAGAGACCCAGTACTTC
>TRBV5-1|TRBJ2-3|-|-
CASISQVSDTQYF
TGCGCCAGCATCTCCCAGGTTTCGGATACGCAGTATTTT
>TRBV9|TRBJ2-3|-|TRBD2
CASSLGGGEATQYF
TGTGCCAGCAGCCTTGGGGGGGGAGAGGCTACGCAGTATTTT
>TRBV9|TRBJ2-2|-|TRBD1
CASSVSGTGANGELFF
TGTGCCAGCAGCGTAAGCGGGACAGGGGCAAACGGGGAGCTGTTTTTT
>TRBV5-4|TRBJ2-5|-|-
CASSLGQPEATQYF
TGTGCCAGCAGCCTCGGACAGCCTGAAGCGACCCAGTACTTC
>TRBV7-8|TRBJ2-1|-|TRBD2
CASSLVRLAGGPNEQFF
TGTGCCAGCAGCTTAGTGCGACTAGCGGGGGGACCAAATGAGCAGTTCTTC
>TRBV6-2/TRBV6-3|TRBJ1-2|-|TRBD1
CASSRSWGQVYGYTF
TGTGCCAGCAGTAGGTCCTGGGGACAGGTCTATGGCTACACCTTC
>TRBV5-1|TRBJ2-2|-|-
CASSLYLGETGELFF
TGCGCCAGCAGCCTGTACCTCGGGGAAACCGGGGAGCTGTTTTTT
>TRBV5-1|TRBJ1-1|-|-
CASSLELNTEAFF
TGCGCCAGCAGCTTGGAATTAAACACTGAAGCTTTCTTT
>TRBV5-1|TRBJ2-7|-|-
CASSERGIGSYEQYF
TGCGCCAGCAGCGAAAGGGGCATCGGATCCTACGAGCAGTACTTC
>TRBV7-3|TRBJ2-5|once|TRBD2
CASSLSSGGLETQYF
TGTGCCAGCAGCTTATCCAGCGGGGGGTTGGAGACCCAGTACTTC
>TRBV2|TRBJ2-1|-|-
CASGWRSYNEQFF
TGTGCCAGTGGGTGGAGATCCTACAATGAGCAGTTCTTC
>TRBV3-1/TRBV3-2|TRBJ2-5|once|TRBD1
CASSSWTGQETQYF
TGTGCCAGCAGCTCCTGGACAGGCCAAGAGACCCAGTACTTC
>TRBV2|TRBJ2-7|few|-
CATQTGRGDEQYF
TGTGCCACCCAGACAGGGCGGGGTGACGAGCAGTACTTC
>TRBV4-1|TRBJ2-7|-|-
CASSQGGGTAYGQYF
TGCGCCAGCAGTCAAGGGGGCGGGACTGCCTACGGGCAGTACTTC
>TRBV2|TRBJ1-5|-|-
CASSQNRDNQPQHF
TGTGCCAGCAGTCAAAACAGGGACAATCAGCCCCAGCATTTT
>TRBV3-1/TRBV3-2|TRBJ2-7|-|-
CASSQTTVPEQYF
TGTGCCAGCAGCCAGACGACAGTTCCCGAGCAGTACTTC
>TRBV14|TRBJ2-1|-|-
CASSPAGLAYNEQFF
TGTGCCAGCAGCCCGGCGGGACTCGCATACAATGAGCAGTTCTTC
>TRBV5-1|TRBJ1-5|-|-
CASRVDGGSNQPQHF
TGCGCCAGCAGAGTCGACGGCGGGAGCAATCAGCCCCAGCATTTT
>TRBV24-1|TRBJ2-4|-|TRBD1
CATSDPTGGGKNIQYF
TGTGCCACCAGTGATCCGACAGGGGGAGGCAAAAACATTCAGTACTTC
>TRBV9|TRBJ1-2|-|-
CASSPGVNARYTF
TGTGCCAGCAGCCCGGGGGTGAACGCTCGCTACACCTTC
>TRBV5-4|TRBJ2-1|-|-
CASSLDLAGANEQFF
TGTGCCAGCAGCTTGGATCTCGCGGGGGCCAATGAGCAGTTCTTC
>TRBV7-9|TRBJ2-7|-|-
CASSSSGGSYEQYF
TGTGCCAGCAGCTCCTCGGGTGGCTCCTACGAGCAGTACTTC
>TRBV28|TRBJ1-1|-|-
CASRGRGTEAFF
TGTGCCAGCAGGGGGAGGGGAACTGAAGCTTTCTTT
>TRBV5-1|TRBJ2-7|-|-
CASSLARGGHEQYF
TGCGCCAGCAGCTTGGCCAGGGGCGGCCACGAGCAGTACTTC
>TRBV5-1|TRBJ1-4|-|-
CASSRGSHEKLFF
TGCGCCAGCAGCAGGGGGTCTCATGAAAAACTGTTTTTT
>TRBV28|TRBJ1-2|-|-
CASSSTVGYTF
TGTGCCAGCAGTTCTACAGTTGGCTACACCTTC